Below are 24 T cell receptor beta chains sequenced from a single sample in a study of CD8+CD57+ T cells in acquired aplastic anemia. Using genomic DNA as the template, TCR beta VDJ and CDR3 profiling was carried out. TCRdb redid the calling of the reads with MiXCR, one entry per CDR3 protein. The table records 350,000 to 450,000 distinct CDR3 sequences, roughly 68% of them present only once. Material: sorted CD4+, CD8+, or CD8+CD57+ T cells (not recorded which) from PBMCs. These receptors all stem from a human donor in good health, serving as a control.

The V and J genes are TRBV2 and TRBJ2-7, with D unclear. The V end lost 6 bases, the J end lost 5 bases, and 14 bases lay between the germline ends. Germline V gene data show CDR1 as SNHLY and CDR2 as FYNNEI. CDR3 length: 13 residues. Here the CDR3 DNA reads TGTGCCAGCAGCCGGCAGGTGGCGGACGAGCAGTACTTC. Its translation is CASSRQVADEQYF.

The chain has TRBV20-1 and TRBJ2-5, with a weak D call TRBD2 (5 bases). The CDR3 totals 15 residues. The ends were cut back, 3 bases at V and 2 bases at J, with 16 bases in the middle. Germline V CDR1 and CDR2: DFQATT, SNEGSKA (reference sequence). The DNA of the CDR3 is TGCAGTGCTAGGAGGGCAACCGAAGTTCAAGAGACCCAGTACTTC. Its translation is CSARRATEVQETQYF.

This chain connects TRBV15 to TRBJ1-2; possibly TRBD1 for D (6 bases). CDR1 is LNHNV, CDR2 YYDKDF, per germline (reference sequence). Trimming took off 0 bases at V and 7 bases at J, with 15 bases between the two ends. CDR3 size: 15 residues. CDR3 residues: CATSRDLGGAGGYTF. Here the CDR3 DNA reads TGTGCCACCAGCAGAGATTTAGGGGGGGCGGGTGGCTACACCTTC.

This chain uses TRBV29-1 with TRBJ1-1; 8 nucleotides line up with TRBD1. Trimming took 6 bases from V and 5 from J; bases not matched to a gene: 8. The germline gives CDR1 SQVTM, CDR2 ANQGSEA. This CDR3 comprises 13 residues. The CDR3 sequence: CSVRADRETEAFF. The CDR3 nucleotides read TGCAGCGTCCGAGCGGACAGGGAGACTGAAGCTTTCTTT.

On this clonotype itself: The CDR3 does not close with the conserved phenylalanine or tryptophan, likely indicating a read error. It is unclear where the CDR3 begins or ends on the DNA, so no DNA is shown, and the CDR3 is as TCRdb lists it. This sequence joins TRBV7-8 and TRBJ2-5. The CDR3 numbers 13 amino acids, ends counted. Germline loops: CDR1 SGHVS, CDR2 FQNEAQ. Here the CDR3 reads CASSQAGDNTETH.

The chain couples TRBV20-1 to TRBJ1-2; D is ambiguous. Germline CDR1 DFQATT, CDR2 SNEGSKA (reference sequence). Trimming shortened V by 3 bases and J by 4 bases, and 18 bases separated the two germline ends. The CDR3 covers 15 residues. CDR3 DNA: TGCAGTGCTAGTCAACCATCAACGAATCCCTATGGCTACACCTTC. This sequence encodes CSASQPSTNPYGYTF.

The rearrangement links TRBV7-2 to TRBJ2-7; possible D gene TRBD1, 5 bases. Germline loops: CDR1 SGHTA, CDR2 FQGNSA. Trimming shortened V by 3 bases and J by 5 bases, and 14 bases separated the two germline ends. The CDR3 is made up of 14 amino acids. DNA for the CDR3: TGTGCCAGCAGCTTGGGCAGGGCTGCCGACGAGCAGTACTTC. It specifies CASSLGRAADEQYF.

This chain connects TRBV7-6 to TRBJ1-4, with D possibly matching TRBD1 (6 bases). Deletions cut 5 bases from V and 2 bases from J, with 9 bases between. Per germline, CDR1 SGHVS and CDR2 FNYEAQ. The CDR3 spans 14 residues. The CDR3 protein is CASSHGGTNEKLFF. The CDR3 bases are TGTGCCAGCAGCCACGGGGGCACTAATGAAAAACTGTTTTTT.

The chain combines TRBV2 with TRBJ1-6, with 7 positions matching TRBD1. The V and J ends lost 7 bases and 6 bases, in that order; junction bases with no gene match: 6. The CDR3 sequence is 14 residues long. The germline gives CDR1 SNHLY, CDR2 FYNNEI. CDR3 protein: CASTTGDANSPLHF. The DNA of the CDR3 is TGTGCCAGCACCACAGGGGATGCTAATTCACCCCTCCACTTT.

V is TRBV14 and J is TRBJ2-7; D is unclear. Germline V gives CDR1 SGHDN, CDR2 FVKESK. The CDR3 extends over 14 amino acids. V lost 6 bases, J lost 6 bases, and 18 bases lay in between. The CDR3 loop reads CASSEALFLVEQYV. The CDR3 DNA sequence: TGTGCCAGCAGTGAAGCCCTATTCCTAGTCGAGCAGTACGTC.

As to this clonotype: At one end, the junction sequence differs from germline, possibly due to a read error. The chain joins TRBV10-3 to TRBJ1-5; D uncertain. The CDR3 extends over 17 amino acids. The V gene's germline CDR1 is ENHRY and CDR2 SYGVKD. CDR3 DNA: TGTGCCAGCAGTGTCTCTCCGAACCATTATAGCAATCAGCCCCAGCATTTT. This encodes CASSVSPNHYSNQPQHF.

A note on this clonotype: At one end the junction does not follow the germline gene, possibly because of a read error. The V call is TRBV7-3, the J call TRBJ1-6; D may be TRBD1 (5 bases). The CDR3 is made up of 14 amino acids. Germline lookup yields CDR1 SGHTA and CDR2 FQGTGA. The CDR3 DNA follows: TGTGCCAGCAGCTTAGGACAAAAGGATTCACCCCCCTACTTT. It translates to CASSLGQKDSPPYF.

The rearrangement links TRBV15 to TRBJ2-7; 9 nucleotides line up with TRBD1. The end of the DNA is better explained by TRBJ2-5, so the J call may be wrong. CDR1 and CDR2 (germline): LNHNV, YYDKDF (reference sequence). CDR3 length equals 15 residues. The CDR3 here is CATSRSHRGRETQYF. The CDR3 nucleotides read TGTGCCACCAGCAGAAGTCACAGGGGGCGGGAGACCCAGTACTTC.

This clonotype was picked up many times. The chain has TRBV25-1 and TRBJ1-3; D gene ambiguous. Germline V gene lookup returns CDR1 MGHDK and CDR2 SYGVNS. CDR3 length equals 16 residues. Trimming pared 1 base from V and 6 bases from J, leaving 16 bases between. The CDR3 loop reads CASSEFEGGQKNTIYF. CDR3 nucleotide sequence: TGTGCCAGCAGTGAATTTGAGGGCGGTCAGAAAAACACCATATATTTT. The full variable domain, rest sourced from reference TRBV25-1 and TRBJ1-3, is EADIYQTPRYLVIGTGKKITLECSQTMGHDKMYWYQQDPGMELHLIHYSYGVNSTEKGDLSSESTVSRIRTEHFPLTLESARPSHTSQYLCASSEFEGGQKNTIYFGEGSWLTVV.

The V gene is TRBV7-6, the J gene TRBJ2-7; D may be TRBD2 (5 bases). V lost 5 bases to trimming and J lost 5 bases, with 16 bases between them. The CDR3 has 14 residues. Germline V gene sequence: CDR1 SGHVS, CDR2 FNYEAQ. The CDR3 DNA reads TGTGCCAGCAGCCCCAGGACTCAAACCAACGAGCAGTACTTC. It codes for CASSPRTQTNEQYF.

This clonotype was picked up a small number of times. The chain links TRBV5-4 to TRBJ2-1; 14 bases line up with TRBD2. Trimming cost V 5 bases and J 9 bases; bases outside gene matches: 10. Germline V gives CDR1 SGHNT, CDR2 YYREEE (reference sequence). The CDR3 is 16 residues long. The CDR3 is CASSSRLAGGPVEQFF. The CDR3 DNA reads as TGTGCCAGCAGTTCGAGACTAGCGGGGGGGCCAGTTGAGCAGTTCTTC.

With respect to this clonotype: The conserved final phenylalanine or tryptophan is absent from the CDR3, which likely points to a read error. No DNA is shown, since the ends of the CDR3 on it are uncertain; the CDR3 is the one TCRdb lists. The CDR3 region is CASSSSRTQETQY. The chain uses TRBV7-2 and TRBJ1-2. A total of 13 residues make up the CDR3, ends included. Germline-derived CDR1 and CDR2 are SGHTA and FQGNSA.

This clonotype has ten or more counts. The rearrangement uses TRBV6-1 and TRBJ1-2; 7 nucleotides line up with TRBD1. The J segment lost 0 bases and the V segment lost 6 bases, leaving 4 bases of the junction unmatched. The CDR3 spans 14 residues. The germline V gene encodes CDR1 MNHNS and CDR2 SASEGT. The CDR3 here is CASRLTGTNYGYTF. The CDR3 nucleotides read TGTGCCAGCAGATTGACAGGGACTAACTATGGCTACACCTTC.

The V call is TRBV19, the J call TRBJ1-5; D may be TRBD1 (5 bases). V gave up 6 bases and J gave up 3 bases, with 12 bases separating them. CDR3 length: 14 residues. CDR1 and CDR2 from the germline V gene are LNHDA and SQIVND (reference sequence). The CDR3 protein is CASRDNNFNQPQHF. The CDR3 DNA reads TGTGCCAGTAGGGACAACAACTTCAATCAGCCCCAGCATTTT.

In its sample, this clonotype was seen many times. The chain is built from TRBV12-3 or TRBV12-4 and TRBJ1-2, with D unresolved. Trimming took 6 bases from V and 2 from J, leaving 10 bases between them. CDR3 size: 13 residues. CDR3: CASRTQNNYGYTF. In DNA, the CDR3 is TGTGCCAGCAGGACGCAAAACAACTATGGCTACACCTTC.

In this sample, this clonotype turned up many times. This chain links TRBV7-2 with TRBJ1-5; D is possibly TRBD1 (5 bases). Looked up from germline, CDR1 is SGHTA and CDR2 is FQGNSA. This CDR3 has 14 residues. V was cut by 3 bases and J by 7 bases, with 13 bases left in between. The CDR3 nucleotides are TGTGCCAGCAGCTTTTTCGGGCGGGGGCAGCCCCAGCATTTT. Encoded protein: CASSFFGRGQPQHF.

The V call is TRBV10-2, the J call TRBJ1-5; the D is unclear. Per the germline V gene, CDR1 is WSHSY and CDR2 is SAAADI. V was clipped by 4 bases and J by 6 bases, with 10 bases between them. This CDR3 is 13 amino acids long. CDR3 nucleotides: TGCGCCAGCAGTGCAGGCACGTTTCAGCCCCAGCATTTT. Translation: CASSAGTFQPQHF.

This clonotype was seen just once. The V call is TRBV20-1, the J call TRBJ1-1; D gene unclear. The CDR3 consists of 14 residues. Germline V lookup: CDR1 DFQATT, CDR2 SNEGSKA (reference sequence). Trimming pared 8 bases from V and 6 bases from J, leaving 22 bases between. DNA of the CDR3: TGCAGTACGTATGGCAGTCAAGAGACCCCTGAAGCTTTCTTT. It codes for CSTYGSQETPEAFF.

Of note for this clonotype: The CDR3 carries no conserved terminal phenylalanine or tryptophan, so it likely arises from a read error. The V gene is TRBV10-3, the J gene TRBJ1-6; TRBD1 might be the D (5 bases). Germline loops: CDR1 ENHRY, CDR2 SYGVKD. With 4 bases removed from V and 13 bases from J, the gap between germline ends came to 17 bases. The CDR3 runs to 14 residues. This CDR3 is CAISGTRQRAPLHL. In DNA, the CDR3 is TGTGCCATCAGTGGGACAAGGCAGAGAGCGCCCCTCCACCTC.